The 20 T cell receptor beta chains reported below all come from one sample, sequenced in a study of CD8 T cells in ankylosing spondylitis. Broader study findings: Blood of patients with ankylosing spondylitis appeared to be characterized by a TCR beta motif of fewer than 10 highly homologous variants.

TCRdb reanalysed the 5' RACE reads using MiXCR and keeps one entry per CDR3 protein. The data hold about 210,000 distinct CDR3 sequences, with about 7% observed a single time. Their antigen targets remain unknown. Sequenced material: blood, either unsorted or a sorted T cell fraction (not recorded which). Receptors originate from a male donor with ankylosing spondylitis.

This sequence joins TRBV7-8 and TRBJ1-1; TRBD1 matches at 7 bases. CDR3 length: 14 amino acids. Trimming removed 1 base from V and 4 bases from J; junction bases left unmatched: 3. Germline V gene sequence: CDR1 SGHVS, CDR2 FQNEAQ. The CDR3 nucleotides are TGTGCCAGCAGCTTAGAAAGGACAGGCACTGAAGCTTTCTTT. It encodes CASSLERTGTEAFF.

This clonotype was detected many times. V and J are TRBV3-1 and TRBJ1-5, with unresolved D. CDR1 and CDR2 from the germline V gene are LGHDT and YNNKEL (reference sequence). Trimming shortened V by 4 bases and J by 8 bases, and 15 bases separated the two germline ends. The CDR3 runs 14 residues. In nucleotides, the CDR3 is TGTGCCAGCAGCCCCCGGTCCAAAATGGAGCCCCAGCATTTT. It is translated as CASSPRSKMEPQHF.

In this sample, this clonotype turned up many times. A junction end diverges from the germline sequence, so it may reflect a read error. The chain employs TRBV28 and TRBJ2-2; D is perhaps TRBD2 (6 bases). Germline assignment: CDR1 MDHEN and CDR2 SYDVKM. This CDR3 is 14 amino acids long. CDR3 sequence: CASLGLANTGELFF. The DNA for the CDR3 is TGTGCCAGCCTAGGGCTAGCGAATACCGGGGAGCTGTTTTTT. The whole variable domain, filled in from reference TRBV28 and TRBJ2-2, reads DVKVTQSSRYLVKRTGEKVFLECVQDMDHENMFWYRQDPGLGLRLIYFSYDVKMKEKGDIPEGYSVSREKKERFSLILESASTNQTSMYLCASLGLANTGELFFGEGSRLTVL.

This clonotype was seen ten or more times. Here the CDR3 DNA reads TGTGCCAGCAGTTACATGAGGGCAGATACGCAGTATTTT. Translating it yields CASSYMRADTQYF. The V call is TRBV6-6, the J call TRBJ2-3, with a weak D call TRBD2 (5 bases). The V gene's germline CDR1 is MNHNY and CDR2 SVGAGI (reference sequence). V lost 2 bases to trimming and J lost 4 bases, with 7 bases between them. This CDR3 comprises 13 residues.

J is TRBJ2-6 and V is TRBV20-1; D unclear. CDR1 and CDR2 from the germline V gene are DFQATT and SNEGSKA (reference sequence). The CDR3 is 14 residues long. Deletions cut 2 bases from V and 1 base from J, with 6 bases between. This CDR3 is CSARPPSGANVLTF. The CDR3 bases are TGCAGTGCTAGACCCCCTTCTGGGGCCAACGTCCTGACTTTC.

Ten or more counts support this clonotype. The rearrangement links TRBV4-1 to TRBJ2-7, with 7 nucleotides matching TRBD1. The germline gives CDR1 MGHRA, CDR2 YSYEKL. This CDR3 comprises 13 residues. The V gene end was trimmed by 5 bases and the J gene end by 6 bases; junction bases not matched to a gene: 7. The CDR3 region is CASSTGVIREQYF. CDR3 nucleotide sequence: TGCGCCAGCAGCACAGGGGTGATCCGCGAGCAGTACTTC.

This clonotype was seen repeatedly, ten times or more. V is TRBV6-5 and J is TRBJ2-7; no definite D call. This CDR3 comprises 14 residues. Germline V gene lookup returns CDR1 MNHEY and CDR2 SVGAGI. The V end lost 2 bases, the J end lost 7 bases, and 15 bases lay between the germline ends. CDR3 region: CASSYRTLRSEQYF. The CDR3 coding sequence is TGTGCCAGCAGTTACCGGACGCTCCGGAGTGAGCAGTACTTC.

The chain links TRBV5-4 to TRBJ2-3; 7 bases map to TRBD2. With V trimmed by 1 base and J by 3 bases, 8 bases remained unmatched. CDR1 is SGHNT, CDR2 YYREEE, per germline (reference sequence). The CDR3 has 16 amino acids. The CDR3 loop reads CASSLRREKRTDTQYF. DNA for the CDR3: TGTGCCAGCAGCTTGCGGCGGGAGAAGAGGACAGATACGCAGTATTTT. Variable domain in full (rest from reference TRBV5-4 and TRBJ2-3): ETGVTQSPTHLIKTRGQQVTLRCSSQSGHNTVSWYQQALGQGPQFIFQYYREEENGRGNFPPRFSGLQFPNYSSELNVNALELDDSALYLCASSLRREKRTDTQYFGPGTRLTVL.

This clonotype turned up a few times. This chain connects TRBV29-1 to TRBJ2-7; 7 nucleotides agree with TRBD1. The CDR3 length is 14 residues. Germline V CDR1 and CDR2: SQVTM, ANQGSEA. After removal of 2 bases from V and 3 bases from J, the junction contained 7 bases not matched to a gene. CDR3 residues: CSVESGTANYEQYF. The CDR3 DNA is TGCAGCGTTGAATCCGGGACAGCGAACTACGAGCAGTACTTC.

This rearrangement joins TRBV7-2 to TRBJ2-2, with D perhaps TRBD2 (6 bases). The CDR3 is 15 residues long. The germline CDR1 and CDR2 sequences are SGHTA and FQGNSA. Trimming pared 1 base from V and 5 bases from J, leaving 11 bases between. The CDR3 is CASSLVGGKTGELFF. CDR3 bases: TGTGCCAGCAGCTTAGTGGGCGGGAAGACCGGGGAGCTGTTTTTT.

This clonotype was seen a few times. This chain connects TRBV1 to TRBJ2-7; TRBD1, the D gene given by the table, was not confirmed from the DNA. TRBV1 is listed as a pseudogene. This CDR3 region has 21 residues. The CDR3 sequence: CTSSQDSLPGHPLLLEYEQYF. Here the CDR3 DNA reads TGCACCAGCAGCCAAGATTCCTTACCGGGACACCCGCTCCTTCTAGAGTACGAGCAGTACTTC.

This clonotype was detected only a few times. The J gene is TRBJ1-6, the V gene TRBV7-9, with D hard to call. This CDR3 spans 12 amino acids. Germline CDR1 reads SEHNR; CDR2 reads FQNEAQ (reference sequence). V lost 5 bases, J lost 14 bases, and 13 bases lay in between. CDR3 amino acids: CASSPGPLALHF. CDR3 coding DNA: TGTGCCAGCAGCCCCGGACCTCTGGCCCTCCACTTT.

This chain connects TRBV4-2 to TRBJ2-1, with TRBD2 identical over 7 bases. The CDR3 runs to 18 residues. The ends lost 0 bases at V and 5 bases at J; junction bases unmatched: 13. The V gene's germline CDR1 is LGHNA and CDR2 YNFKEQ. The CDR3 DNA reads as TGTGCCAGCAGCCAAGATCCCTTGAGCGGGGTAGGTAACAATGAGCAGTTCTTC. It encodes CASSQDPLSGVGNNEQFF.

With respect to this clonotype: This clone may be a read error of a much larger clone one base away. J is TRBJ2-7 and V is TRBV4-3; D possibly corresponds to TRBD2 (6 bases). Germline CDR1 reads LGHNA; CDR2 reads YSLEER. Trimming removed 4 bases from V and 2 bases from J, with 15 bases in between. The CDR3 is 15 residues long. CDR3 in amino acids: CASSLLGGPTYEQYF. The CDR3 DNA follows: TGCGCCAGCAGCCTACTCGGAGGGCCGACCTACGAGCAGTACTTC.

This clonotype was seen at least ten times. The genes are TRBV4-3 and TRBJ2-7; TRBD2 aligns across 7 bases. Per the germline V gene, CDR1 is LGHNA and CDR2 is YSLEER. CDR3 size: 16 residues. The ends lost 0 bases at V and 2 bases at J; junction bases unmatched: 7. CDR3 bases: TGCGCCAGCAGCCAAGATTGGGGGGGAGAACCCTACGAGCAGTACTTC. It codes for CASSQDWGGEPYEQYF.

This clonotype was seen repeatedly, ten times or more. This chain links TRBV15 with TRBJ2-1; TRBD2 might be the D (5 bases). V was shortened by 1 base and J by 5 bases, with 6 bases between the two germline ends. The CDR3 is 13 residues long. Germline V gene data show CDR1 as LNHNV and CDR2 as YYDKDF (reference sequence). CDR3 bases: TGTGCCACCAGCAGAGGGGAGAACAATGAGCAGTTCTTC. It is translated as CATSRGENNEQFF. Variable domain in full (rest from reference TRBV15 and TRBJ2-1): DAMVIQNPRYQVTQFGKPVTLSCSQTLNHNVMYWYQQKSSQAPKLLFHYYDKDFNNEADTPDNFQSRRPNTSFCFLDIRSPGLGDTAMYLCATSRGENNEQFFGPGTRLTVL.

The chain combines TRBV11-2 with TRBJ1-1, with D perhaps matching TRBD1 (6 bases). The V end lost 3 bases, the J end lost 7 bases, and 15 bases lay between the germline ends. Per the germline V gene, CDR1 is SGHAT and CDR2 is FQNNGV. The CDR3 is 14 amino acids. The CDR3 DNA is TGTGCCAGCAGCTTCCGGACAGAGCTAGATGAAGCTTTCTTT. Protein: CASSFRTELDEAFF.

There are many counts of this clonotype. The gene calls are TRBV27 and TRBJ2-7, with TRBD1 identical over 8 bases. J gave up 11 bases and V 1 base, and 4 bases lay outside the gene matches. The CDR3 covers 12 residues. Germline V lookup: CDR1 MNHEY, CDR2 SMNVEV (reference sequence). CDR3 DNA sequence: TGTGCCAGCAGTTTATGGGGACAGGAGAAGTACTTC. Its translation is CASSLWGQEKYF.

This clonotype occurred many times. V usage is TRBV12-3 or TRBV12-4 and J usage is TRBJ1-6, with D possibly being TRBD1 (5 bases). Trimming stripped 7 bases from V and 6 bases from J, with 13 bases between. CDR3 length: 14 residues. CDR3 in amino acids: CASTAPGGNSPLHF. The CDR3 nucleotides are TGTGCCAGCACTGCCCCGGGGGGTAATTCACCCCTCCACTTT.

This clonotype was picked up a small number of times. The J gene is TRBJ2-1, the V gene TRBV30, with D uncertain. Germline lookup yields CDR1 GTSNPN and CDR2 SVGIG (reference sequence). Between the trimmed V and J ends, which lost 0 bases and 6 bases, there was a span of 6 bases. The CDR3 consists of 12 residues. The CDR3 sequence is CAWSVRGNEQFF. DNA of the CDR3: TGTGCCTGGAGTGTCAGAGGCAATGAGCAGTTCTTC.